This TCR beta chain emerged from a study of blood T cell repertoires in COVID-19. Per the original methods: For nucleated cells, counts were estimated from reference gene primer amplification. Repertoires were generated with immunoSEQ multiplex PCR, while TCRdb's copy carries only in-frame clones and drops some. That table supplies the V and J calls and clone size; D and trimming were determined from the DNA. The sample lists 400,000 to 450,000 clones; roughly 88% were seen once. This TCR was recovered from a woman aged 25 to 39 with active or convalescent COVID-19. The sequenced sample was peripheral blood.

CDR3 loop: CASSPVAPRLISGNTIYF. CDR3 coding DNA: TGTGCCAGCTCACCGGTTGCTCCCAGGCTGATTTCTGGAAACACCATATATTTT. The chain carries TRBV18 and TRBJ1-3; D remains unclear. The germline V gene encodes CDR1 KGHSH and CDR2 LQKENI. This CDR3 is built from 18 residues. Deletions cut 3 bases from V and 1 base from J, with 19 bases between.